Shown below are 8 T cell receptor beta chains from a single sample sequenced in a study of T cells in Graves' hyperthyroidism and ophthalmopathy. RNA transcripts were the template for amplifying TCR beta CDR3 regions. With the HTBI primer set, the TCR CDR3 went through a first round of RT-PCR. TCRdb redid the calling of the multiplex PCR reads with MiXCR, one entry per CDR3 protein. The sample has about 600,000 distinct CDR3 sequences; about 14% are singletons. The sample consisted of blood. The source is a woman aged 45-65 years with Graves' ophthalmopathy.

The table lists this clonotype with many counts. The chain couples TRBV28 to TRBJ1-5, with unresolved D. Trimming took 6 bases from V and 6 from J, leaving 18 bases between them. The CDR3 covers 15 residues. Looked up from germline, CDR1 is MDHEN and CDR2 is SYDVKM. The CDR3 DNA follows: TGTGCCAGCAGACAGTGGGGTCTGGTCACTCAGCCCCAGCATTTT. It specifies CASRQWGLVTQPQHF.

This rearrangement joins TRBV19 to TRBJ2-1; 10 nucleotides align to TRBD1. The CDR3 covers 15 residues. Trimming at V came to 2 bases and at J to 12 bases, leaving 10 bases not matched to a gene. The germline V gene has CDR1 LNHDA and CDR2 SQIVND (reference sequence). The CDR3 nucleotides are TGTGCCAGTAGTATAAGAGGACAGGGGGTGAGGGGGCAGTTCTTC. Residues: CASSIRGQGVRGQFF.

This chain joins TRBV14 and TRBJ2-3; D unresolved. The germline V gene has CDR1 SGHDN and CDR2 FVKESK. The V end was cut by 0 bases, the J end by 0 bases, with 16 bases between. The length of the CDR3 is 18 residues. The CDR3 sequence is CASSQDFSRRPSTDTQYF. In nucleotides, the CDR3 is TGTGCCAGCAGCCAAGATTTTTCTCGCAGGCCTAGCACAGATACGCAGTATTTT.

The DNA for the CDR3 is TGTGCCAGCAGGAACCAGGGGACAGATACGCAGTATTTT. It codes for CASRNQGTDTQYF. The rearrangement joins TRBV27 to TRBJ2-3, with D possibly matching TRBD1 (6 bases). The CDR3 runs to 13 residues. Germline V gene data show CDR1 as MNHEY and CDR2 as SMNVEV (reference sequence). V lost 6 bases to trimming and J lost 3 bases, with 10 bases between them.

In its sample, this clonotype was seen many times. CDR3 DNA: TGCAGTGCTAAGACTAGCGGGGGCCCTTCCTACGAGCAGTACTTC. Amino acid sequence: CSAKTSGGPSYEQYF. This rearrangement joins TRBV20-1 to TRBJ2-7, with TRBD2 matching over 12 bases. The ends lost 4 bases at V and 1 base at J; junction bases unmatched: 5. The CDR3 extends over 15 amino acids. CDR1 and CDR2 from the germline V gene are DFQATT and SNEGSKA (reference sequence).

This clonotype came up a few times. The rearrangement joins TRBV27 to TRBJ1-1; D uncertain. V lost 4 bases and J lost 1, with 16 bases in between. Germline CDR1 and CDR2: MNHEY and SMNVEV (reference sequence). The CDR3 runs to 16 residues. CDR3 sequence (DNA): TGTGCCAGCAGTTCTCTTTACTGGGCCGAGAACACTGAAGCTTTCTTT. It codes for CASSSLYWAENTEAFF.

This clonotype has a count of ten or more. The chain recombines TRBV7-2 with TRBJ2-5, with TRBD2 as a possible D gene (5 bases). Germline CDR1 SGHTA, CDR2 FQGNSA. The CDR3 runs to 17 residues. The germline V and J ends were trimmed by 5 bases and 2 bases, with 21 bases remaining between them. The CDR3 loop is CASSPLIRRAGQETQYF. The CDR3 DNA is TGTGCCAGCAGCCCGCTTATTAGGCGGGCCGGGCAAGAGACCCAGTACTTC.

This clonotype has at least ten counts. This chain links TRBV28 with TRBJ2-3, with D possibly being TRBD1 (5 bases). V was clipped by 4 bases and J by 0 bases, with 8 bases between them. CDR3 length: 14 amino acids. Germline CDR1 MDHEN, CDR2 SYDVKM. The CDR3 loop is CASSSAGSTDTQYF. In nucleotides, the CDR3 is TGTGCCAGCAGTTCCGCAGGGAGCACAGATACGCAGTATTTT.